Each of the 8 T cell receptor beta chains below was sequenced from the same sample in a study of blood T cell repertoires in COVID-19. Produced via immunoSEQ multiplex PCR; TCRdb's table is partial and in-frame only. Here the sample spans 200,000 to 300,000 clones, around 81% being singletons. Material for sequencing was peripheral blood. Receptors originate from a woman aged 55-69 years with active or convalescent COVID-19.

This chain joins TRBV6-5 and TRBJ1-2; D is unclear. With 8 bases removed from V and 2 bases from J, the gap between germline ends came to 9 bases. The CDR3 loop spans 12 amino acids. Germline CDR1 reads MNHEY; CDR2 reads SVGAGI. The CDR3 nucleotides are TGTGCCAGCCGGAGGTTCAACTATGGCTACACCTTC. Encoded protein: CASRRFNYGYTF.

The chain joins TRBV7-9 to TRBJ2-1, with 13 bases aligning to TRBD2. Germline CDR1 SEHNR, CDR2 FQNEAQ (reference sequence). The CDR3 runs 19 residues. V lost 0 bases and J lost 7; bases outside the gene matches: 12. The CDR3 DNA reads as TGTGCCAGCAGCTTAGCGCTACGGACTAGCGGGAGAGTCGGGAATGAGCAGTTCTTC. Its translation is CASSLALRTSGRVGNEQFF.

V gene TRBV28 combines with J gene TRBJ1-4; 7 nucleotides match TRBD1. Germline V gene lookup returns CDR1 MDHEN and CDR2 SYDVKM. There are 17 residues in the CDR3. V shed 1 base, J shed 2 bases, and the junction held 7 bases outside the gene matches. The CDR3 region is CASSLSHRGRTNEKLFF. DNA of the CDR3: TGTGCCAGCAGTTTATCTCACAGGGGAAGGACTAATGAAAAACTGTTTTTT.

The rearrangement uses TRBV2 and TRBJ1-2; D uncertain. This CDR3 region has 15 residues. CDR1 is SNHLY, CDR2 FYNNEI, per germline. The ends were cut back, 4 bases at V and 5 bases at J, with 17 bases in the middle. The CDR3 reads CASSVEGVKLYGYTF. CDR3 DNA sequence: TGTGCCAGCAGTGTCGAGGGTGTGAAATTGTATGGCTACACCTTC.

The rearrangement links TRBV29-1 to TRBJ2-5, with 10 nucleotides matching TRBD1. The germline V gene encodes CDR1 SQVTM and CDR2 ANQGSEA. The CDR3 consists of 14 residues. The J segment lost 5 bases and the V segment lost 8 bases, leaving 11 bases of the junction unmatched. Here the CDR3 DNA reads TGCAGCATCTCCGGGACAGGGGCGTTGGAGACCCAGTACTTC. Amino acid sequence: CSISGTGALETQYF.

This chain links TRBV7-2 with TRBJ2-7; 7 bases match TRBD1. The CDR3 has 14 residues. V shed 2 bases, J shed 6 bases, and the junction held 7 bases outside the gene matches. Germline lookup yields CDR1 SGHTA and CDR2 FQGNSA. The CDR3 DNA reads as TGTGCCAGCAGCTTAAACAGGGGTCCAGGCGAGCAGTACTTC. This encodes CASSLNRGPGEQYF.

The rearrangement uses TRBV7-3 and TRBJ1-2; no clear D gene. Trimming took 2 bases from V and 4 from J, leaving 8 bases between them. The germline gives CDR1 SGHTA, CDR2 FQGTGA. This CDR3 has 13 residues. The CDR3 DNA reads TGTGCCAGCAGCTTATCCGGGTTCTATGGCTACACCTTC. Translation gives CASSLSGFYGYTF.

This sequence joins TRBV2 and TRBJ2-1; D may be TRBD1 (5 bases). This CDR3 is 13 amino acids long. The V and J ends lost 4 bases and 8 bases respectively, with 12 bases between them. Germline V gene sequence: CDR1 SNHLY, CDR2 FYNNEI. The CDR3 DNA follows: TGTGCCAGCAGTGGACAGACAAATGATGAGCAGTTCTTC. It encodes CASSGQTNDEQFF.